This entry lists 18 T cell receptor beta chains sequenced from one sample in a study of Ad26.COV2.S vaccination and SARS-CoV-2 variants. Profiling relied on immunoSEQ multiplex PCR, and the TCRdb table lists in-frame clones only, not all of them. Here the sample spans some 350,000 clones, about 88% being singletons. Treatment in this sample: some 20 received Ad26.COV2.S at low or high dose, single or two shots; 5 received placebo; per-sample allocation not given. Samples came from day 63 after the first vaccine or placebo injection. The sequenced sample was peripheral blood, obtained in a trial of Ad26.COV2.S vaccine versus placebo. The receptors were gathered from a person aged 18-65 years who received the Ad26.COV2.S COVID-19 vaccine or a placebo.

This chain connects TRBV9 to TRBJ2-3; 9 positions agree with TRBD1. Germline V gene lookup returns CDR1 SGDLS and CDR2 YYNGEE. Trimming removed 4 bases from V and 7 bases from J; junction bases left unmatched: 10. The CDR3 spans 15 residues. The CDR3 DNA sequence: TGTGCCAGCAGCCCCGGGGAGGACAGGGGTCATACGCAGTATTTT. Its translation: CASSPGEDRGHTQYF.

V gene TRBV4-1 combines with J gene TRBJ1-2; D unresolved. Germline V gives CDR1 MGHRA, CDR2 YSYEKL. Trimming cost V 1 base and J 2 bases, with 8 bases left between them. The CDR3 loop spans 14 amino acids. Here the CDR3 DNA reads TGCGCCAGCAGCCAAGTTTCGGGGAACTATGGCTACACCTTC. It codes for CASSQVSGNYGYTF.

V gene TRBV6-1 combines with J gene TRBJ2-6; D possibly matches TRBD1 or TRBD2 (5 bases each). Trimming shortened V by 4 bases and J by 0 bases, and 13 bases separated the two germline ends. Germline CDR1 reads MNHNS; CDR2 reads SASEGT. The CDR3 runs to 17 residues. CDR3 amino acids: CASSGRGTSSGANVLTF. In DNA form, the CDR3 reads TGTGCCAGCAGTGGCCGGGGCACGAGCTCTGGGGCCAACGTCCTGACTTTC.

A single count supports this clone. The chain is built from TRBV4-3 and TRBJ1-1; D is perhaps TRBD1 (5 bases). The germline CDR1 and CDR2 sequences are LGHNA and YSLEER. This CDR3 comprises 14 residues. The V end was cut by 4 bases, the J end by 3 bases, with 12 bases between. The CDR3 here is CASSPSWGYTEAFF. The CDR3, as DNA: TGCGCCAGCAGCCCCTCGTGGGGGTACACTGAAGCTTTCTTT.

The chain carries TRBV30 and TRBJ1-4; D is unclear. Germline lookup yields CDR1 GTSNPN and CDR2 SVGIG (reference sequence). Trimming left V 5 bases short and J 2 bases short, with 9 bases between. The CDR3 covers 13 residues. The CDR3: CAWDTVTNEKLFF. CDR3 coding DNA: TGTGCCTGGGACACGGTCACTAATGAAAAACTGTTTTTT.

This chain joins TRBV29-1 and TRBJ2-7; TRBD2 might be the D (5 bases). The CDR3 extends over 13 amino acids. Germline assignment: CDR1 SQVTM and CDR2 ANQGSEA. Between the trimmed V and J ends, which lost 7 bases and 3 bases, there was a span of 16 bases. This chain's CDR3 is CSAETIDDYEQYF. The CDR3 DNA follows: TGCAGCGCAGAGACTATAGACGACTACGAGCAGTACTTC.

A single count supports this clone. This chain links TRBV27 with TRBJ2-1; TRBD2 aligns across 14 bases. CDR1 and CDR2 from the germline V gene are MNHEY and SMNVEV (reference sequence). V lost 3 bases, J lost 10 bases, and 5 bases stayed unmatched. CDR3 length equals 15 residues. The CDR3 DNA reads as TGTGCCAGCAGTTTGGGACTAGCGGGAGCCGGAGAGCAGTTCTTC. Encoded protein: CASSLGLAGAGEQFF.

The CDR3 DNA is TGTGCCAGCAGCTTTCAAGGGAGCGACTATGGCTACACCTTC. This sequence encodes CASSFQGSDYGYTF. The chain has TRBV7-2 and TRBJ1-2; D remains ambiguous. This CDR3 comprises 14 residues. Germline-derived CDR1 and CDR2 are SGHTA and FQGNSA. V was trimmed by 3 bases and J by 3 bases, leaving 11 bases between them.

The chain combines TRBV7-2 with TRBJ2-2, with 12 nucleotides matching TRBD2. Germline V gene data show CDR1 as SGHTA and CDR2 as FQGNSA. Trimming took 1 base from V and 7 from J; bases not matched to a gene: 10. This CDR3 region has 18 residues. The CDR3 coding sequence is TGTGCCAGCAGCTTAGTTCCTAGCGGGGGGGCCAGCGACGGGGAGCTGTTTTTT. Its translation is CASSLVPSGGASDGELFF.

The chain's CDR3 is CASSPLTGPYEQYF. CDR3 sequence (DNA): TGTGCCAGCTCACCTCTGACGGGGCCGTACGAGCAGTACTTC. The V call is TRBV18, the J call TRBJ2-7; D tentatively fits TRBD1 or TRBD2 (5 bases each). Per germline, CDR1 KGHSH and CDR2 LQKENI. The CDR3 contains 14 residues. The V gene lost 3 bases and the J gene lost 4 bases, with 13 bases spanning the gap.

The chain has TRBV27 and TRBJ2-5; D might be TRBD2 (7 bases). Germline assignment: CDR1 MNHEY and CDR2 SMNVEV (reference sequence). The length of the CDR3 is 15 residues. V was clipped by 6 bases and J by 4 bases, with 18 bases between them. For the CDR3, the DNA is TGTGCCAGCAGCGACCGAGGGGGGGGTGGAGAGACCCAGTACTTC. It yields the protein CASSDRGGGGETQYF.

V is TRBV11-2 and J is TRBJ2-1, with 8 nucleotides matching TRBD2. This CDR3 spans 14 amino acids. Trimming cost V 3 bases and J 7 bases; bases outside gene matches: 5. CDR1 is SGHAT, CDR2 FQNNGV, per germline. CDR3 residues: CASSFSGSLNEQFF. The DNA of the CDR3 is TGTGCCAGCAGCTTCAGCGGGAGTTTAAATGAGCAGTTCTTC.

The chain joins TRBV10-3 to TRBJ2-7, with D possibly TRBD1 on 6 matching bases. This CDR3 has 13 amino acids. Trimming cost V 6 bases and J 7 bases, with 16 bases left between them. The germline V gene has CDR1 ENHRY and CDR2 SYGVKD. The CDR3, as DNA: TGTGCCATCAGCCTTGGACAGCCCTGGGAGCAGTACTTC. This gives the protein CAISLGQPWEQYF.

The CDR3 region has the DNA TGTGCCAGCAGCTACAGGGCGAACACCGGGGAGCTGTTTTTT. Protein product: CASSYRANTGELFF. The genes are TRBV5-4 and TRBJ2-2; possible D gene TRBD1, 6 bases. With 3 bases removed from V and 0 bases from J, the gap between germline ends came to 6 bases. CDR3 length: 14 residues. CDR1 and CDR2 (germline): SGHNT, YYREEE (reference sequence).

This rearrangement joins TRBV9 to TRBJ2-2; no clear D gene. This CDR3 spans 15 amino acids. The V end lost 4 bases, the J end lost 6 bases, and 16 bases lay between the germline ends. Per germline, CDR1 SGDLS and CDR2 YYNGEE. The CDR3 reads CASSPYLGVSGELFF. CDR3 DNA sequence: TGTGCCAGCAGCCCTTATTTGGGTGTTTCCGGGGAGCTGTTTTTT.

This chain connects TRBV7-2 to TRBJ2-7, with D perhaps given as TRBD1 or TRBD2 (7 bases each). V dropped 4 bases and J dropped 5 bases, with 18 bases sitting between them. The CDR3 contains 15 residues. CDR1 is SGHTA, CDR2 FQGNSA, per germline. The CDR3 loop is CASSSQGTKWDEQYF. The CDR3 DNA is TGTGCCAGCAGCTCACAGGGGACTAAATGGGACGAGCAGTACTTC.

This clone was counted once. This chain connects TRBV4-1 to TRBJ2-1; possible D gene TRBD2, 6 bases. The germline V gene has CDR1 MGHRA and CDR2 YSYEKL. V lost 2 bases, J lost 10 bases, and 15 bases lay in between. CDR3 length: 14 residues. In DNA form, the CDR3 reads TGCGCCAGCAGCCAAACGCGACTAGTATCCGAGCAGTTCTTC. It translates to CASSQTRLVSEQFF.

This chain links TRBV6-6 with TRBJ2-5; D possibly corresponds to TRBD2 (6 bases). The length of the CDR3 is 14 residues. V lost 6 bases and J lost 1, with 12 bases in between. Germline lookup yields CDR1 MNHNY and CDR2 SVGAGI (reference sequence). The DNA for the CDR3 is TGTGCCAGCAGCCCCTCTAGCGCCCAAGAGACCCAGTACTTC. It specifies CASSPSSAQETQYF.